These 20 T cell receptor beta chains share one sample of origin, sequenced in a study of spatial heterogeneity in lung cancer. The time point here: sample taken at primary tumor resection. TCRdb re-called the 5' RACE reads with MiXCR, one entry per CDR3 protein. The table shows 45,000 to 55,000 distinct CDR3 sequences, with approximately 5% occurring only once. This specimen was PBMCs, taken at surgery. The source of these receptors is a male donor with early-stage non-small cell lung cancer.

This clonotype was detected many times. V usage is TRBV7-9 and J usage is TRBJ1-1; D possibly corresponds to TRBD1 (5 bases). The V and J ends lost 0 bases and 8 bases respectively, with 13 bases between them. The CDR3 extends over 14 amino acids. Germline-derived CDR1 and CDR2 are SEHNR and FQNEAQ (reference sequence). Here the CDR3 reads CASSLAGGRTEAFF. The CDR3 region has the DNA TGTGCCAGCAGCTTAGCGGGGGGTCGAACCGAAGCTTTCTTT.

The chain is built from TRBV3-1 and TRBJ2-1; TRBD1 or TRBD2 may be the D gene (6 bases each). Germline V lookup: CDR1 LGHDT, CDR2 YNNKEL (reference sequence). Trimming removed 8 bases from V and 9 bases from J, with 17 bases in between. CDR3 length: 13 amino acids. CDR3 sequence: CASGGYRESEQFF. CDR3 coding DNA: TGTGCCAGCGGGGGGTACAGGGAAAGTGAGCAGTTCTTC.

This clonotype was found many times. This chain joins TRBV7-2 and TRBJ2-1, with D tentatively TRBD2 (8 bases). The CDR3 covers 17 residues. V was cut by 5 bases and J by 7 bases, with 24 bases left in between. From germline, CDR1 is SGHTA and CDR2 FQGNSA. The chain's CDR3 is CASSPFVGRARGNEQFF. CDR3 bases: TGTGCCAGCAGCCCCTTCGTCGGGAGGGCCAGGGGGAATGAGCAGTTCTTC.

This clonotype occurred many times. The V and J genes are TRBV4-1 and TRBJ2-7; D gene ambiguous. Germline values: CDR1 MGHRA, CDR2 YSYEKL. V gave up 1 base and J gave up 1 base, with 11 bases separating them. The CDR3 length is 15 residues. In DNA form, the CDR3 reads TGCGCCAGCAGCCAAGGTGGTGGCGGTTCCTACGAGCAGTACTTC. It is translated as CASSQGGGGSYEQYF.

The table lists this clonotype with many counts. The chain uses TRBV5-1 and TRBJ2-5; no definite D call. The V gene lost 0 bases and the J gene lost 3 bases, with 9 bases spanning the gap. CDR1 SGHRS and CDR2 YFSETQ come from the germline V gene. This CDR3 spans 14 amino acids. CDR3 amino acids: CASSLGAAEETQYF. In nucleotides, the CDR3 is TGCGCCAGCAGCTTGGGGGCAGCCGAAGAGACCCAGTACTTC.

This clonotype was counted ten times or more. CDR3 sequence (DNA): TGTGCCAGTAGTGGGGACGGATTCTTGAACACTGAAGCTTTCTTT. Residues: CASSGDGFLNTEAFF. The V gene is TRBV19, the J gene TRBJ1-1; possible D gene TRBD1, 5 bases. V was trimmed by 5 bases and J by 0 bases, leaving 13 bases between them. This CDR3 is 15 amino acids long. From germline, CDR1 is LNHDA and CDR2 SQIVND (reference sequence).

This clonotype was seen a few times. V and J are TRBV7-8 and TRBJ2-7, with 7 bases lining up with TRBD1. V lost 5 bases, J lost 7 bases, and 14 bases stayed unmatched. CDR3 length: 15 amino acids. In germline, CDR1 is SGHVS, CDR2 FQNEAQ. As DNA, the CDR3 is TGTGCCAGCAGCCCCCGGGACCGGCAACAGGGGGAGCAGTACTTC. This encodes CASSPRDRQQGEQYF.

The table lists this clonotype with many counts. This chain connects TRBV7-9 to TRBJ1-1; 7 nucleotides match TRBD1. The CDR3 sequence is 13 residues long. CDR1 and CDR2 (germline): SEHNR, FQNEAQ (reference sequence). V trimming: 3 bases; J trimming: 5 bases; junction bases outside the gene matches: 3. The CDR3 spells CASSLRDSTEAFF. CDR3 DNA: TGTGCCAGCAGCTTGAGGGACAGTACTGAAGCTTTCTTT.

This clonotype has at least ten counts. The CDR3 nucleotides read TGTGCCAGCAGCTTATCGACAGGCATGTATCAGCCCCAGCATTTT. This encodes CASSLSTGMYQPQHF. The chain employs TRBV7-9 and TRBJ1-5, with D possibly TRBD1 on 6 matching bases. The CDR3 is made up of 15 amino acids. CDR1 and CDR2 (germline): SEHNR, FQNEAQ (reference sequence). Deletions cut 2 bases from V and 5 bases from J, with 13 bases between.

This clonotype was observed many times. The J gene is TRBJ2-3, the V gene TRBV29-1, with 7 bases identical to TRBD1. This CDR3 comprises 13 residues. V lost 4 bases to trimming and J lost 5 bases; unmatched junction nucleotides: 6. Germline V lookup: CDR1 SQVTM, CDR2 ANQGSEA. CDR3 coding DNA: TGCAGCGTTGCCAGACAGGGTAGAGATACGCAGTATTTT. It yields the protein CSVARQGRDTQYF.

This clonotype has a count of ten or more. This chain uses TRBV12-3 or TRBV12-4 with TRBJ1-2; D possibly corresponds to TRBD1 (6 bases). V was trimmed by 5 bases and J by 14 bases, leaving 12 bases between them. The CDR3 sequence is 10 residues long. The CDR3 spells CASSHREVTF. In DNA, the CDR3 is TGTGCCAGCAGTCACAGGGAGGTAACCTTC.

This clonotype has ten or more counts. The rearrangement uses TRBV5-1 and TRBJ2-5, with D uncertain. Trimming left V 0 bases short and J 1 base short, with 4 bases between. The CDR3 extends over 13 amino acids. Germline values: CDR1 SGHRS, CDR2 YFSETQ. In nucleotides, the CDR3 is TGCGCCAGCAGCTTGGTTGTCCAAGAGACCCAGTACTTC. Its protein is CASSLVVQETQYF.

This clonotype was found a few times. The chain recombines TRBV27 with TRBJ2-1; 10 bases fit TRBD1. Germline V gene lookup returns CDR1 MNHEY and CDR2 SMNVEV (reference sequence). V lost 6 bases to trimming and J lost 5 bases; unmatched junction nucleotides: 4. The CDR3 runs to 14 residues. The CDR3 loop reads CASRGTGENNEQFF. CDR3 DNA: TGTGCCAGCAGGGGGACAGGGGAGAACAATGAGCAGTTCTTC.

This clonotype was picked up a small number of times. The gene calls are TRBV9 and TRBJ2-2; 12 bases line up with TRBD2. Germline CDR1 reads SGDLS; CDR2 reads YYNGEE. Germline trimming cut 0 bases from V and 5 bases from J; bases unmatched to any gene: 8. The CDR3 is made up of 18 amino acids. The CDR3 is CASSVASSGRGKTGELFF. CDR3 nucleotide sequence: TGTGCCAGCAGCGTAGCTTCTAGCGGGAGGGGAAAGACCGGGGAGCTGTTTTTT.

In its sample, this clonotype was seen many times. The rearrangement links TRBV19 to TRBJ2-7; possibly TRBD1 for D (5 bases). Germline V gene sequence: CDR1 LNHDA, CDR2 SQIVND (reference sequence). The germline V and J ends were trimmed by 4 bases and 0 bases, with 10 bases remaining between them. CDR3 length: 14 residues. CDR3 residues: CASSTLDSSYEQYF. The CDR3 DNA reads TGTGCCAGTAGTACCCTTGACAGCTCCTACGAGCAGTACTTC.

The chain employs TRBV11-2 and TRBJ2-2; D is uncertain. The ends were cut back, 5 bases at V and 2 bases at J, with 12 bases in the middle. The CDR3 extends over 15 amino acids. CDR1 is SGHAT, CDR2 FQNNGV, per germline. The CDR3 spells CASSPDGPNTGELFF. The CDR3 DNA is TGTGCCAGCAGCCCGGACGGCCCTAACACCGGGGAGCTGTTTTTT.

This clonotype has ten or more counts. The chain couples TRBV5-1 to TRBJ2-7; D uncertain. Trimming stripped 0 bases from V and 2 bases from J, with 9 bases between. Germline assignment: CDR1 SGHRS and CDR2 YFSETQ. The CDR3 is made up of 14 amino acids. This CDR3 is CASSLEGGPYEQYF. The CDR3 DNA follows: TGCGCCAGCAGCTTGGAAGGCGGACCCTACGAGCAGTACTTC.

This clonotype was detected a few times. The V call is TRBV5-1, the J call TRBJ2-6; D tentatively reads TRBD1 or TRBD2 (5 bases each). V lost 7 bases to trimming and J lost 1 base, with 18 bases between them. The CDR3 extends over 17 amino acids. Germline-derived CDR1 and CDR2 are SGHRS and YFSETQ. CDR3 region: CASAYGDRGSGANVLTF. CDR3 DNA: TGCGCCAGCGCATATGGGGACCGGGGATCTGGGGCCAACGTCCTGACTTTC. Full variable domain (missing parts from reference TRBV5-1 and TRBJ2-6): KAGVTQTPRYLIKTRGQQVTLSCSPISGHRSVSWYQQTPGQGLQFLFEYFSETQRNKGNFPGRFSGRQFSNSRSEMNVSTLELGDSALYLCASAYGDRGSGANVLTFGAGSRLTVL.

This clonotype was counted at least ten times. The chain combines TRBV11-2 with TRBJ2-3; 7 bases are shared with TRBD2. The CDR3 contains 14 residues. Germline V gene data show CDR1 as SGHAT and CDR2 as FQNNGV. V shed 2 bases and J 2 bases; nucleotides not matched to a gene: 1. The CDR3 sequence: CASSLTSVTDTQYF. In DNA, the CDR3 is TGTGCCAGCAGCTTAACTAGCGTCACAGATACGCAGTATTTT.

This clonotype was seen ten or more times. This chain connects TRBV6-2 or TRBV6-3 to TRBJ1-1; tentatively, D is TRBD1 (6 bases). This CDR3 spans 13 amino acids. The V gene lost 7 bases and the J gene lost 4 bases, with 13 bases spanning the gap. Germline V gene lookup returns CDR1 MNHEY and CDR2 SVGEGT. CDR3 sequence reads: CASTQIGGTEAFF. The CDR3 coding sequence is TGTGCCAGCACCCAAATAGGGGGCACTGAAGCTTTCTTT.